These 15 T cell receptor beta chains share one sample of origin, sequenced in a study of cytomegalovirus exposure and HLA in healthy donors. PCR used 60 Vbeta primers and 13 Jbeta primers. The method was immunoSEQ multiplex PCR; TCRdb's version includes in-frame clones alone and lacks a portion of them. The sample lists tens of thousands of clones; less than 70% were seen once. Sequenced sample: PBMCs. These receptors were taken from a human donor in good health.

This chain links TRBV19 with TRBJ1-6, with D perhaps matching TRBD1 (5 bases). CDR3 length: 18 residues. Germline lookup yields CDR1 LNHDA and CDR2 SQIVND (reference sequence). Trimming pared 1 base from V and 1 base from J, leaving 14 bases between. The CDR3 DNA reads TGTGCCAGTAGTATAGCTGGCGGGGCCGGGTCCTATAATTCACCCCTCCACTTT. Its translation is CASSIAGGAGSYNSPLHF. The entire variable domain, with the rest obtained from reference TRBV19 and TRBJ1-6, is as follows: DGGITQSPKYLFRKEGQNVTLSCEQNLNHDAMYWYRQDPGQGLRLIYYSQIVNDFQKGDIAEGYSVSREKKESFPLTVTSAQKNPTAFYLCASSIAGGAGSYNSPLHFGNGTRLTVT.

The V and J genes are TRBV5-1 and TRBJ1-2; a weak D match, TRBD1 (5 bases). This CDR3 contains 16 residues. V was shortened by 0 bases and J by 4 bases, with 16 bases between the two germline ends. Germline assignment: CDR1 SGHRS and CDR2 YFSETQ. The CDR3 DNA is TGCGCCAGCAGCTTGGCATTGGGGGGTTTATCCTATGGCTACACCTTC. Protein: CASSLALGGLSYGYTF. Drawing the rest from reference TRBV5-1 and TRBJ1-2, the complete variable domain is KAGVTQTPRYLIKTRGQQVTLSCSPISGHRSVSWYQQTPGQGLQFLFEYFSETQRNKGNFPGRFSGRQFSNSRSEMNVSTLELGDSALYLCASSLALGGLSYGYTFGSGTRLTVV.

V and J are TRBV5-4 and TRBJ2-5, with 7 bases matching TRBD2. This CDR3 has 16 residues. J gave up 4 bases and V 4 bases, and 13 bases lay outside the gene matches. CDR1 and CDR2 (germline): SGHNT, YYREEE (reference sequence). The CDR3 DNA reads TGTGCCAGCAGCCCACCGGGAGGAGCTGTCGGAGAGACCCAGTACTTC. It encodes CASSPPGGAVGETQYF.

A few counts support this clone. The chain combines TRBV9 with TRBJ1-6, with a weak D call TRBD1 (5 bases). There are 14 residues in the CDR3. Between the trimmed V and J ends, which lost 4 bases and 10 bases, there was a span of 15 bases. Germline CDR1 and CDR2: SGDLS and YYNGEE. The CDR3 sequence is CASSQRQGTSPLHF. CDR3 sequence (DNA): TGTGCCAGCAGCCAACGGCAGGGCACATCACCCCTCCACTTT.

The CDR3 DNA sequence: TGTGCCTGGAGTGGACAGCTGAACACTGAAGCTTTCTTT. This translates into CAWSGQLNTEAFF. J is TRBJ1-1 and V is TRBV30, with D perhaps matching TRBD1 (5 bases). CDR1 GTSNPN and CDR2 SVGIG come from the germline V gene (reference sequence). There are 13 residues in the CDR3. V was cut by 1 base and J by 0 bases, with 6 bases left in between. Combining the CDR3 with reference TRBV30 and TRBJ1-1 gives the whole variable domain SQTIHQWPATLVQPVGSPLSLECTVEGTSNPNLYWYRQAAGRGLQLLFYSVGIGQISSEVPQNLSASRPQDRQFILSSKKLLLSDSGFYLCAWSGQLNTEAFFGQGTRLTVV.

The chain uses TRBV5-6 and TRBJ1-2; 7 nucleotides match TRBD1. Germline V gene lookup returns CDR1 SGHDT and CDR2 YYEEEE. The CDR3 loop spans 15 amino acids. Trimming cost V 3 bases and J 0 bases; bases outside gene matches: 5. The CDR3 is CASSSGQETNYGYTF. As DNA, the CDR3 is TGTGCCAGCAGCTCTGGACAGGAGACTAACTATGGCTACACCTTC.

Concerning this clone itself: An end of the junction differs from the germline gene, which may be a read error. The chain couples TRBV11-2 to TRBJ2-3; D possibly corresponds to TRBD1 (5 bases). In germline, CDR1 is SGHAT, CDR2 FQNNGV. The CDR3 is 15 residues long. This chain's CDR3 is CASSQDRTSTDTQYF. CDR3 nucleotides: TGCGCCAGCAGCCAAGATCGGACAAGCACAGATACGCAGTATTTT.

About this clone itself: One end of the junction is discordant with germline, which a read error may explain. The genes are TRBV7-9 and TRBJ1-2; 7 bases line up with TRBD1. The V gene's germline CDR1 is SEHNR and CDR2 FQNEAQ (reference sequence). CDR3 length: 16 amino acids. DNA of the CDR3: TGTGCCAGCAGCAGAACCGGGACAGCATCTAACTATGGCTACCCCTTC. It encodes CASSRTGTASNYGYPF.

This clone was observed a few times. The chain links TRBV27 to TRBJ2-7, with 8 bases aligning to TRBD2. V gave up 5 bases and J gave up 9 bases; unmatched junction bases: 15. Germline CDR1 MNHEY, CDR2 SMNVEV (reference sequence). There are 15 residues in the CDR3. CDR3 region: CASSPWSSGDGAQYF. The CDR3 region has the DNA TGTGCCAGCAGTCCCTGGAGTAGCGGGGATGGAGCGCAGTACTTC.

The rearrangement joins TRBV7-6 to TRBJ2-1, with D maybe TRBD1 (6 bases). Germline assignment: CDR1 SGHVS and CDR2 FNYEAQ. The CDR3 covers 15 residues. The V and J ends lost 5 bases and 6 bases respectively, with 17 bases between them. The CDR3 loop reads CASSAPQQGLNEQFF. CDR3 DNA sequence: TGTGCCAGCAGCGCCCCCCAACAGGGTCTCAATGAGCAGTTCTTC.

A few counts support this clone. V gene TRBV4-2 combines with J gene TRBJ2-1, with D possibly TRBD2 on 5 matching bases. V was shortened by 1 base and J by 10 bases, with 14 bases between the two germline ends. The CDR3 length is 14 residues. Germline CDR1 and CDR2: LGHNA and YNFKEQ. CDR3 residues: CASSQGRVTREQFF. In DNA form, the CDR3 reads TGTGCCAGCAGCCAAGGGCGGGTCACGCGGGAGCAGTTCTTC.

The chain carries TRBV5-1 and TRBJ1-4; 10 bases are shared with TRBD1. The CDR3 covers 17 residues. Germline CDR1 is SGHRS and CDR2 is YFSETQ. V shed 2 bases and J 4 bases; nucleotides not matched to a gene: 8. This chain's CDR3 is CASSLTTGTGDNEKLFF. The DNA of the CDR3 is TGCGCCAGCAGCTTAACGACCGGGACAGGGGATAATGAAAAACTGTTTTTT. Full variable domain (missing parts from reference TRBV5-1 and TRBJ1-4): KAGVTQTPRYLIKTRGQQVTLSCSPISGHRSVSWYQQTPGQGLQFLFEYFSETQRNKGNFPGRFSGRQFSNSRSEMNVSTLELGDSALYLCASSLTTGTGDNEKLFFGSGTQLSVL.

The chain couples TRBV27 to TRBJ2-3; 8 bases line up with TRBD1. The CDR3 runs to 15 residues. V dropped 6 bases and J dropped 0; count of bases not matched to a gene: 5. Germline V CDR1 and CDR2: MNHEY, SMNVEV (reference sequence). In DNA form, the CDR3 reads TGTGCCAGCAGGAGACAGGGGTGGAGCACAGATACGCAGTATTTT. Translating gives CASRRQGWSTDTQYF.

This clone came up a few times. This sequence joins TRBV5-1 and TRBJ2-7, with 8 bases fitting TRBD2. V lost 0 bases and J lost 6; bases outside the gene matches: 5. The CDR3 totals 14 residues. In germline, CDR1 is SGHRS, CDR2 YFSETQ. The CDR3 nucleotides read TGCGCCAGCAGCTTGGTGCCGGGGGGGGCCGAGCAGTACTTC. It translates to CASSLVPGGAEQYF.

The chain recombines TRBV2 with TRBJ1-2; D is unresolved. V lost 7 bases to trimming and J lost 6 bases, with 12 bases between them. CDR3 length: 12 residues. Germline V lookup: CDR1 SNHLY, CDR2 FYNNEI. The CDR3 loop is CASIGYGNGYTF. For the CDR3, the DNA is TGTGCCAGCATCGGGTACGGAAATGGCTACACCTTC.